The 18 T cell receptor beta chains below come from one sample, sequenced in a study of radiotherapy plus CTLA-4 blockade in lung cancer. Generated by immunoSEQ multiplex PCR, the TCRdb table keeps only in-frame clones and is missing some. There are tens of thousands of clones in the sample; about four fifths occur only once, and 3% to 5% lies in the top ten. The source was peripheral blood, collected from a patient treated with radiotherapy plus ipilimumab. These receptor sequences come from a human donor with non-small cell lung cancer who had a partial response to radiotherapy plus ipilimumab. Some clones in this sample may be carry-over from other donors' samples.

V usage is TRBV14 and J usage is TRBJ1-6; D unclear. Germline V gene lookup returns CDR1 SGHDN and CDR2 FVKESK. The CDR3 extends over 13 amino acids. The V gene lost 1 base and the J gene lost 9 bases, with 7 bases spanning the gap. The CDR3 DNA reads as TGTGCCAGCAGCCAAGTATTATCTTCACCCCTCCACTTT. Translating it yields CASSQVLSSPLHF.

The CDR3 DNA is TGTGCCACCGGCCTGGGGGAGGGGACAATTGAGCAGTTCTTC. It yields the protein CATGLGEGTIEQFF. V and J are TRBV2 and TRBJ2-1, with D possibly matching TRBD2 (7 bases). The CDR3 consists of 14 residues. The ends were cut back, 10 bases at V and 9 bases at J, with 22 bases in the middle. Germline V CDR1 and CDR2: SNHLY, FYNNEI.

The chain has TRBV19 and TRBJ2-3; D is unresolved. The CDR3 contains 11 residues. Trimming removed 6 bases from V and 2 bases from J, with 3 bases in between. In germline, CDR1 is LNHDA, CDR2 SQIVND (reference sequence). CDR3 loop: CASSYTDTQYF. The CDR3, as DNA: TGTGCCAGTAGCTACACAGATACGCAGTATTTT.

V gene TRBV5-1 combines with J gene TRBJ2-1; 9 bases are shared with TRBD2. The CDR3 consists of 16 residues. The germline gives CDR1 SGHRS, CDR2 YFSETQ. V shed 1 base and J 10 bases; nucleotides not matched to a gene: 12. The DNA of the CDR3 is TGCGCCAGCAGCTTGACTAGCGGGCAAAGAACCCCCGAGCAGTTCTTC. Its translation: CASSLTSGQRTPEQFF.

The chain is built from TRBV6-5 and TRBJ1-1; 9 nucleotides match TRBD1. Trimming took 3 bases from V and 5 from J; bases not matched to a gene: 7. CDR1 is MNHEY, CDR2 SVGAGI, per germline. The CDR3 consists of 15 residues. CDR3 DNA sequence: TGTGCCAGCAGTTATCTCGACAGGGGGGGTACTGAAGCTTTCTTT. This encodes CASSYLDRGGTEAFF.

The chain employs TRBV6-1 and TRBJ1-1, with TRBD1 identical over 7 bases. V gave up 6 bases and J gave up 7 bases; unmatched junction bases: 8. The CDR3 runs to 13 residues. Germline V gives CDR1 MNHNS, CDR2 SASEGT. The DNA for the CDR3 is TGTGCCAGCAGCCGAACAGGGGACCTTGAAGCTTTCTTT. This translates into CASSRTGDLEAFF.

The chain couples TRBV11-2 to TRBJ1-6; the D is unclear. The V end lost 3 bases, the J end lost 0 bases, and 3 bases lay between the germline ends. This CDR3 has 14 amino acids. Per the germline V gene, CDR1 is SGHAT and CDR2 is FQNNGV. The CDR3: CASSLSSYNSPLHF. The CDR3 DNA reads TGTGCCAGCAGCTTGAGCTCCTATAATTCACCCCTCCACTTT.

This sequence joins TRBV30 and TRBJ1-2; D unclear. This CDR3 region has 13 residues. Germline lookup yields CDR1 GTSNPN and CDR2 SVGIG (reference sequence). V dropped 3 bases and J dropped 2 bases, with 10 bases sitting between them. The CDR3 region has the DNA TGTGCCTGGAGAATAGAACGGAACTATGGCTACACCTTC. Translated: CAWRIERNYGYTF.

V gene TRBV5-4 combines with J gene TRBJ1-1; no definite D call. The germline V gene has CDR1 SGHNT and CDR2 YYREEE (reference sequence). The CDR3 covers 13 residues. The V end was cut by 5 bases, the J end by 3 bases, with 11 bases between. The CDR3 is CASSYARDTEAFF. The CDR3, as DNA: TGTGCCAGCAGTTACGCCCGGGACACTGAAGCTTTCTTT.

The rearrangement links TRBV27 to TRBJ1-5, with 7 nucleotides matching TRBD1. CDR3 length equals 14 residues. J gave up 3 bases and V 6 bases, and 5 bases lay outside the gene matches. CDR1 is MNHEY, CDR2 SMNVEV, per germline (reference sequence). This CDR3 is CASRGQSPNQPQHF. CDR3 DNA sequence: TGTGCCAGCAGGGGACAGTCCCCCAATCAGCCCCAGCATTTT.

J is TRBJ2-3 and V is TRBV5-4; 9 nucleotides agree with TRBD2. The V gene end was trimmed by 1 base and the J gene end by 3 bases; junction bases not matched to a gene: 3. The CDR3 covers 15 residues. Germline loops: CDR1 SGHNT, CDR2 YYREEE (reference sequence). CDR3 region: CASSLKSGGTDTQYF. CDR3 nucleotide sequence: TGTGCCAGCAGCTTGAAGAGCGGGGGGACAGATACGCAGTATTTT.

This clone was observed a single time. The CDR3 reads CASSTAYGTPNSYEQYF. CDR3 in DNA: TGTGCCAGCAGTACGGCCTACGGGACACCGAACTCCTACGAGCAGTACTTC. This rearrangement joins TRBV6-7 to TRBJ2-7, with a possible D match to TRBD1 (6 bases). TRBV6-7 is an open reading frame, and its role is uncertain. The CDR3 contains 17 residues. The germline V and J ends were trimmed by 5 bases and 0 bases, with 20 bases remaining between them.

V and J are TRBV10-2 and TRBJ2-2; the match to TRBD2 covers 8 bases. CDR3 length: 17 residues. J gave up 0 bases and V 6 bases, and 9 bases lay outside the gene matches. Per germline, CDR1 WSHSY and CDR2 SAAADI. For the CDR3, the DNA is TGCGCCAGCAGAGGACGCTCTAGCGGGTCGAACACCGGGGAGCTGTTTTTT. Translation gives CASRGRSSGSNTGELFF.

J is TRBJ2-7 and V is TRBV7-2, with TRBD1 matching over 10 bases. Germline V gene lookup returns CDR1 SGHTA and CDR2 FQGNSA. After removal of 6 bases from V and 5 bases from J, the junction contained 7 bases not matched to a gene. The CDR3 loop spans 14 amino acids. The CDR3 sequence is CASRSGTGVNEQYF. The CDR3 DNA is TGTGCCAGCAGATCCGGGACAGGGGTGAACGAGCAGTACTTC.

This chain joins TRBV6-1 and TRBJ1-3, with no clear D. V was trimmed by 4 bases and J by 0 bases, leaving 10 bases between them. Germline values: CDR1 MNHNS, CDR2 SASEGT. The CDR3 contains 15 residues. CDR3 in amino acids: CASSGTAFSGNTIYF. CDR3 coding DNA: TGTGCCAGCAGTGGGACTGCGTTCTCTGGAAACACCATATATTTT.

The chain recombines TRBV6-1 with TRBJ2-3; 7 positions match TRBD2. The CDR3 sequence is 12 residues long. Germline CDR1 is MNHNS and CDR2 is SASEGT. V dropped 8 bases and J dropped 6; count of bases not matched to a gene: 5. The CDR3 sequence: CASYFGGDTQYF. CDR3 DNA sequence: TGTGCCAGCTACTTCGGGGGGGATACGCAGTATTTT.

The chain recombines TRBV13 with TRBJ2-1; D uncertain. CDR3 length: 15 amino acids. Trimming shortened V by 5 bases and J by 0 bases, and 11 bases separated the two germline ends. Germline-derived CDR1 and CDR2 are PRHDT and FYEKMQ (reference sequence). This CDR3 is CASSAQIRSYNEQFF. The CDR3 region has the DNA TGTGCCAGCAGCGCACAGATTCGCTCCTACAATGAGCAGTTCTTC.

The chain combines TRBV7-9 with TRBJ2-7, with D possibly TRBD2 on 5 matching bases. CDR3 length equals 15 residues. The germline V gene has CDR1 SEHNR and CDR2 FQNEAQ (reference sequence). V lost 4 bases, J lost 1 base, and 14 bases lay in between. The CDR3 nucleotides read TGTGCCAGCAGCTCCGACTCCGGACTTTCCTACGAGCAGTACTTC. Protein product: CASSSDSGLSYEQYF. The full variable domain, rest sourced from reference TRBV7-9 and TRBJ2-7, is DTGVSQNPRHKITKRGQNVTFRCDPISEHNRLYWYRQTLGQGPEFLTYFQNEAQLEKSRLLSDRFSAERPKGSFSTLEIQRTEQGDSAMYLCASSSDSGLSYEQYFGPGTRLTVT.